The 10 T cell receptor beta chains reported below all come from one sample, sequenced in a study of beta chain features in type 1 diabetes (dated by TCRdb to the late 2010s). Library preparation was by the immunoSEQ multiplex PCR assay. The entire amount of isolated RNA was reverse transcribed using the High Capacity cDNA Reverse Transcription Kit, so the sequenced TCRB transcripts were expressed ones. TCRdb retrieved this table from immuneACCESS and kept in-frame rearrangements only. Not all clones are present; in checked studies, unresolved V genes account for under half, and no reason is known for the remainder. This sample lists hundreds of thousands of clones; roughly 12% were detected once. Clones ranked in the top ten supply roughly 0.022% of the sample. General study outcomes and caveats: In all four CD4+ subsets, TCRB CDR3 length was moderately but significantly shorter in type 1 diabetes patients.

Antigens for these TCRs are unknown. The specimen was naive CD4+ T cells from blood. According to the study, the label for this sample's cell subset or site signals: true naive CD4+ T cells. These TCRs come from a man between 18 and 29 years old with type 1 diabetes.

This clone was counted between two and nine times. CDR3 protein: CASSRQSSYEQYF. CDR3 in DNA: TGTGCCAGCTCTCGTCAGAGCTCCTACGAGCAGTACTTC. The gene calls are TRBV7-2 and TRBJ2-7; D uncertain. This CDR3 has 13 amino acids. Germline V gene data show CDR1 as SGHTA and CDR2 as FQGNSA. V was clipped by 8 bases and J by 0 bases, with 11 bases between them.

This clone was observed a few times. The J gene is TRBJ2-3, the V gene TRBV18; possibly TRBD1 for D (6 bases). CDR3 length equals 15 residues. V lost 2 bases to trimming and J lost 6 bases, with 15 bases between them. CDR1 is KGHSH, CDR2 LQKENI, per germline. The CDR3 DNA reads as TGTGCCAGCTCACCAGGCAGGGGATATGGGGATACGCAGTATTTT. It specifies CASSPGRGYGDTQYF.

This clone was detected only a few times. The rearrangement links TRBV2 to TRBJ1-5; D call uncertain. The germline gives CDR1 SNHLY, CDR2 FYNNEI. V was trimmed by 7 bases and J by 5 bases, leaving 9 bases between them. The CDR3 length is 12 residues. CDR3 loop: CASKLEDQPQHF. CDR3 in DNA: TGTGCCAGCAAGCTGGAAGATCAGCCCCAGCATTTT.

V gene TRBV30 combines with J gene TRBJ1-2; possibly TRBD1 for D (6 bases). CDR3 length: 15 amino acids. Looked up from germline, CDR1 is GTSNPN and CDR2 is SVGIG (reference sequence). V dropped 0 bases and J dropped 4 bases, with 15 bases sitting between them. The CDR3: CAWSVRTGITYGYTF. CDR3 nucleotides: TGTGCCTGGAGTGTACGTACAGGGATCACCTATGGCTACACCTTC.

The sample holds a few counts of this clone. The chain uses TRBV5-4 and TRBJ2-1; TRBD2 might be the D (6 bases). The CDR3 runs to 15 residues. Germline lookup yields CDR1 SGHNT and CDR2 YYREEE (reference sequence). V was clipped by 2 bases and J by 4 bases, with 13 bases between them. The CDR3 loop is CASSFSSAGYNEQFF. As DNA, the CDR3 is TGTGCCAGCAGCTTCTCCTCCGCGGGATACAATGAGCAGTTCTTC.

This clone was counted only a few times. The CDR3 here is CAISERDYTDTQYF. The DNA for the CDR3 is TGTGCCATCAGTGAGCGGGACTACACAGATACGCAGTATTTT. The chain employs TRBV10-3 and TRBJ2-3, with 7 bases identical to TRBD2. The V segment lost 2 bases and the J segment 2 bases; nucleotides outside the gene matches: 1. The length of the CDR3 is 14 residues. Germline V gene sequence: CDR1 ENHRY, CDR2 SYGVKD.

The chain recombines TRBV27 with TRBJ2-1; D not certain. There are 14 residues in the CDR3. V was trimmed by 2 bases and J by 7 bases, leaving 12 bases between them. Germline-derived CDR1 and CDR2 are MNHEY and SMNVEV (reference sequence). The CDR3 DNA follows: TGTGCCAGCAGTTTAAGGGATCAAGGGAATGAGCAGTTCTTC. Translating it yields CASSLRDQGNEQFF.

Ten or more counts support this clone. The chain has TRBV10-3 and TRBJ2-6; D uncertain. V was shortened by 6 bases and J by 4 bases, with 7 bases between the two germline ends. Per germline, CDR1 ENHRY and CDR2 SYGVKD. This CDR3 has 13 amino acids. The CDR3 region has the DNA TGTGCCATCAGGCCAGCGGGGGCCAACGTCCTGACTTTC. It codes for CAIRPAGANVLTF.

This clone was recorded a few times. The chain carries TRBV2 and TRBJ2-7, with no clear D. This CDR3 comprises 14 residues. Germline CDR1 SNHLY, CDR2 FYNNEI. Trimming took 6 bases from V and 2 from J, leaving 14 bases between them. CDR3 in amino acids: CASRVEEGPYEQYF. The DNA for the CDR3 is TGTGCCAGCAGGGTCGAGGAAGGGCCCTACGAGCAGTACTTC.

V gene TRBV7-9 combines with J gene TRBJ2-3; 7 bases agree with TRBD2. V gave up 5 bases and J gave up 0 bases; unmatched junction bases: 11. This CDR3 is 17 amino acids long. CDR1 is SEHNR and CDR2 is FQNEAQ in the germline V gene (reference sequence). CDR3 nucleotide sequence: TGTGCCAGCAGCCCGGGGTCTGGCGGGGGTAGCACAGATACGCAGTATTTT. This sequence encodes CASSPGSGGGSTDTQYF.